This T cell receptor (beta chain) was retrieved from a study of T cell responses to AZD1222 COVID-19 vaccine. Turning to the study itself: Second-dose timings of about 4 or about 12 weeks were pooled.

Study outcomes and limitations: Every sample of the repertoires postdated the peak T cell response.

With regard to this clone: Its antigen is as yet unknown.

This CDR3 has 14 residues. Germline V gene sequence: CDR1 SNHLY, CDR2 FYNNEI. Trimming took off 3 bases at V and 7 bases at J, with 12 bases between the two ends. Profiled with immunoSEQ multiplex PCR; TCRdb holds only in-frame clones, not every one. The table has 150,000 or so clones, 85% to 95% seen once. Sequenced material: peripheral blood, taken on day 0 of AZD1222 vaccination. The rearrangement links TRBV2 to TRBJ1-4; a weak D match, TRBD1 (5 bases). The source of this sequence is an adult in good health. CDR3 loop: CASSDGAMGEKLFF. The CDR3 DNA follows: TGTGCCAGCAGTGACGGGGCAATGGGTGAAAAACTGTTTTTT.